This T cell receptor beta chain was captured by sequencing in a study of cytomegalovirus exposure and HLA in healthy donors. Study as a whole: Prior work identified roughly 120 million unique TCR beta sequences in some 180 million T cells. Study-level results: Trimming of TCR beta V- and J-genes showed a link, identified in a later analysis, to a missense DCLRE1C variant.

As regards this clone: Its specificity is unknown.

It was with 60 Vbeta and 13 Jbeta primers that the PCR ran. The data were produced by immunoSEQ multiplex PCR, yet TCRdb's version contains in-frame clones alone and is incomplete. Of 95,000 to 150,000 clones in the sample, about 74% are singletons; the top ten hold roughly 3.2%. The CDR3 contains 16 residues. Unmatched junction bases numbered 13, after V lost 5 bases and J lost 6 bases. CDR1 and CDR2 from the germline V gene are SEHNR and FQNEAQ (reference sequence). This sequence joins TRBV7-9 and TRBJ1-2, with 9 bases identical to TRBD1. The clonotype was recovered from a man under 40 in good health and CMV-seronegative. The sample comprised PBMCs. The CDR3: CASSPQDRGLEDGYTF. In nucleotides, the CDR3 is TGTGCCAGCAGCCCCCAGGACAGGGGTTTGGAGGATGGCTACACCTTC. Together with reference TRBV7-9 and TRBJ1-2, the CDR3 gives the full variable domain: DTGVSQNPRHKITKRGQNVTFRCDPISEHNRLYWYRQTLGQGPEFLTYFQNEAQLEKSRLLSDRFSAERPKGSFSTLEIQRTEQGDSAMYLCASSPQDRGLEDGYTFGSGTRLTVV.